This note documents a single T cell receptor (beta chain) sequence. Stated treatment: some 20 received Ad26.COV2.S at low or high dose, single or two shots; about 5 received placebo; per-sample allocation not given. Material that was analyzed had been drawn on day 63 after the first vaccine or placebo injection. Sequencing used immunoSEQ multiplex PCR; TCRdb keeps in-frame clones, though not all of them. The repertoire holds almost 400,000 clones, with approximately 91% as singletons. These data originate in a study of Ad26.COV2.S vaccination and SARS-CoV-2 variants. The CDR3 covers 15 residues. Germline-derived CDR1 and CDR2 are SGHTS and YDEGEE. V lost 4 bases to trimming and J lost 4 bases, with 15 bases between them.

V is TRBV5-8 and J is TRBJ1-5; D might be TRBD1 (5 bases). The TCR sequence derives from a person aged 18-65 years who received the Ad26.COV2.S COVID-19 vaccine or a placebo. The sequences come from peripheral blood, collected in a trial of Ad26.COV2.S vaccine versus placebo. This chain's CDR3 is CASSGFGGKNQPQHF. In DNA form, the CDR3 reads TGTGCCAGCAGCGGGTTTGGGGGGAAAAATCAGCCCCAGCATTTT.